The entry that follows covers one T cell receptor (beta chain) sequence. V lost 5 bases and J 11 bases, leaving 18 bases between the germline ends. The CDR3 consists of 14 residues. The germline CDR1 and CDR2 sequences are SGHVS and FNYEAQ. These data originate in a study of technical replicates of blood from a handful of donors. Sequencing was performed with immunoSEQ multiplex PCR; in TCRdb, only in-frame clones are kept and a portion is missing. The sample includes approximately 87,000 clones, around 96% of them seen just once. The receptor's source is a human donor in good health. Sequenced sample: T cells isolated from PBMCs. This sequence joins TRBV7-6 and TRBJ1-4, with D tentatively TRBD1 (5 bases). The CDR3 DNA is TGTGCCAGCAGCCTCTGGGGCCTCGGGAGGAAACTGTTTTTT. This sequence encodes CASSLWGLGRKLFF.